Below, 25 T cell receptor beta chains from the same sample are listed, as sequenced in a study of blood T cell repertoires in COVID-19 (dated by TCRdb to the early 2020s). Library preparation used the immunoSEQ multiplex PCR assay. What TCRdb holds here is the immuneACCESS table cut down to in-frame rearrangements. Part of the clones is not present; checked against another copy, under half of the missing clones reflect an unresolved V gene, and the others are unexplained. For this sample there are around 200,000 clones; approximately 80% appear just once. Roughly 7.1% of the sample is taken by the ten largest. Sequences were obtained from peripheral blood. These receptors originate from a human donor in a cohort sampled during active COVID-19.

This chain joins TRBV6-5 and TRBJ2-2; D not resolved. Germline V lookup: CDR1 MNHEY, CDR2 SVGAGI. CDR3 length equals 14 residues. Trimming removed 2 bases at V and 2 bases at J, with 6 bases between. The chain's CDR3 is CASSYQSNTGELFF. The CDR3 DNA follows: TGTGCCAGCAGTTACCAATCAAACACCGGGGAGCTGTTTTTT.

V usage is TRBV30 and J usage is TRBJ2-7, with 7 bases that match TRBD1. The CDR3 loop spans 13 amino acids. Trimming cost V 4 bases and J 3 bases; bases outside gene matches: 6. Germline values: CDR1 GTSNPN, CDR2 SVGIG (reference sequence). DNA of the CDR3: TGTGCCTGGATGGACAGGCAAGACTACGAGCAGTACTTC. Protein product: CAWMDRQDYEQYF. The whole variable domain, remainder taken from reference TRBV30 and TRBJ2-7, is SQTIHQWPATLVQPVGSPLSLECTVEGTSNPNLYWYRQAAGRGLQLLFYSVGIGQISSEVPQNLSASRPQDRQFILSSKKLLLSDSGFYLCAWMDRQDYEQYFGPGTRLTVT.

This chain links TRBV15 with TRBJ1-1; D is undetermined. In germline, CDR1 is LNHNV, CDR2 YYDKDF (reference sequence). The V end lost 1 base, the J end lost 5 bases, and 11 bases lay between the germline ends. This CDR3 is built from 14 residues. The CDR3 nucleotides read TGTGCCACCAGCAGAGTTAAGGGAGGAACTGAAGCTTTCTTT. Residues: CATSRVKGGTEAFF.

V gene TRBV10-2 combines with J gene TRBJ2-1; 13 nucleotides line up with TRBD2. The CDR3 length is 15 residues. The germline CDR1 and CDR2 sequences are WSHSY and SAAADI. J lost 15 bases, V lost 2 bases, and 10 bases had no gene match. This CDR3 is CASSERTSGGPWGFF. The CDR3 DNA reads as TGCGCCAGCAGTGAGAGGACTAGCGGGGGACCGTGGGGGTTCTTC.

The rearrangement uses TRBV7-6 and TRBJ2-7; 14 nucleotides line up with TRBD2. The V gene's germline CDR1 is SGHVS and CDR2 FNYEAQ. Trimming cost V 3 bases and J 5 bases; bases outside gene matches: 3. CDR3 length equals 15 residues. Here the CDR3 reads CASSLGLAGVDEQYF. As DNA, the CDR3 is TGTGCCAGCAGCTTGGGACTAGCGGGGGTAGACGAGCAGTACTTC. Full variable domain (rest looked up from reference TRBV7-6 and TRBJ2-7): GAGVSQSPRYKVTKRGQDVALRCDPISGHVSLYWYRQALGQGPEFLTYFNYEAQQDKSGLPNDRFSAERPEGSISTLTIQRTEQRDSAMYRCASSLGLAGVDEQYFGPGTRLTVT.

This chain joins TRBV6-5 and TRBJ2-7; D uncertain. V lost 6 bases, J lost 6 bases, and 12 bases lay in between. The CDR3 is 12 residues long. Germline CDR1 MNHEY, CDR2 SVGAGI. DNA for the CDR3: TGTGCCAGCAGCCGAGGATCCGGCGAGCAGTACTTC. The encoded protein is CASSRGSGEQYF.

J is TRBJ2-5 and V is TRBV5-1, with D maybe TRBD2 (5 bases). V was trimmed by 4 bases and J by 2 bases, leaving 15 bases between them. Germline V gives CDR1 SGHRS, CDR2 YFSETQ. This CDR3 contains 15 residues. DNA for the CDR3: TGCGCCAGCAGCCGACTATCACCACGACAAGAGACCCAGTACTTC. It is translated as CASSRLSPRQETQYF.

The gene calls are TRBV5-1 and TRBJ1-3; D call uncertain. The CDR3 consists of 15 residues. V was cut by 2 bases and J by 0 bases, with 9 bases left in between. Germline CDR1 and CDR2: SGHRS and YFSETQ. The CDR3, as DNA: TGCGCCAGCAGCTTAGACTGGTCCTCTGGAAACACCATATATTTT. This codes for CASSLDWSSGNTIYF. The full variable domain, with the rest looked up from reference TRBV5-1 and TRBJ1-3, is KAGVTQTPRYLIKTRGQQVTLSCSPISGHRSVSWYQQTPGQGLQFLFEYFSETQRNKGNFPGRFSGRQFSNSRSEMNVSTLELGDSALYLCASSLDWSSGNTIYFGEGSWLTVV.

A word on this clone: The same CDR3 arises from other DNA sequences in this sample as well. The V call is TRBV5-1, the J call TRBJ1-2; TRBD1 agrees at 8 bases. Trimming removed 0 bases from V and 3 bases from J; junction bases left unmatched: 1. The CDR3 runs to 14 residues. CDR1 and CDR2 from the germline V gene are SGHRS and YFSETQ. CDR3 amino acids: CASSLVGQDYGYTF. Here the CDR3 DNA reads TGCGCCAGCAGCTTGGTGGGACAGGACTATGGCTACACCTTC.

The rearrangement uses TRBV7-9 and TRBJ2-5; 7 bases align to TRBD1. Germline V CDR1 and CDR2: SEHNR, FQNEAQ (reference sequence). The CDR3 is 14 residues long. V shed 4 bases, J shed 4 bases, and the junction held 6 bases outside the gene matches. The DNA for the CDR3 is TGTGCCAGCAGCTCTACAGGGGTTGGAGAGACCCAGTACTTC. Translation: CASSSTGVGETQYF.

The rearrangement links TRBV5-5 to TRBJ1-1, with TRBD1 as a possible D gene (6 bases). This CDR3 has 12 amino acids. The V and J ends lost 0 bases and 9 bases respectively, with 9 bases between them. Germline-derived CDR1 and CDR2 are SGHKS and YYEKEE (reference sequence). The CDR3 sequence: CASSLEGGQAFF. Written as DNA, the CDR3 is TGTGCCAGCAGCTTGGAAGGGGGACAAGCTTTCTTT.

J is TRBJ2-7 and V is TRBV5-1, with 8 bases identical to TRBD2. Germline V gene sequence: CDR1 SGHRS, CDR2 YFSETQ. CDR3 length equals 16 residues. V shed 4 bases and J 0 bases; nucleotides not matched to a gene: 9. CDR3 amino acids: CASSPKAGASSYEQYF. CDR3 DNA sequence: TGCGCCAGCAGCCCCAAAGCGGGGGCCAGCTCCTACGAGCAGTACTTC.

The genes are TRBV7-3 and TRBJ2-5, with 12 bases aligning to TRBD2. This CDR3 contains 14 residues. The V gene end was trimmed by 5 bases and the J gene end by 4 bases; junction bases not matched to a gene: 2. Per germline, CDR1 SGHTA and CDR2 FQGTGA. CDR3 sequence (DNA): TGTGCCAGCAGCCTAGCGGGGGGGCGAGAGACCCAGTACTTC. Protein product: CASSLAGGRETQYF.

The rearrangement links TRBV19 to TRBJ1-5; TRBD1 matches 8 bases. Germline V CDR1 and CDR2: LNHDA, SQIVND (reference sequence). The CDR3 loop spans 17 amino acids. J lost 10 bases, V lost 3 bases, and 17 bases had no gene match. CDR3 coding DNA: TGTGCCAGTAGTATCCCCCAGGGGGCGGACCCGTTAATCCCCCAGCATTTT. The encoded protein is CASSIPQGADPLIPQHF.

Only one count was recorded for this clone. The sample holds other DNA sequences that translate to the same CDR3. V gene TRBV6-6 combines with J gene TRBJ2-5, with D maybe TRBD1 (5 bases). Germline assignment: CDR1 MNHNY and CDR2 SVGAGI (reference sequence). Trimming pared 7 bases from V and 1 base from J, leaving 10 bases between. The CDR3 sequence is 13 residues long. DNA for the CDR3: TGTGCCAGCACCAAGGGGATCCAAGAGACCCAGTACTTC. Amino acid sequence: CASTKGIQETQYF.

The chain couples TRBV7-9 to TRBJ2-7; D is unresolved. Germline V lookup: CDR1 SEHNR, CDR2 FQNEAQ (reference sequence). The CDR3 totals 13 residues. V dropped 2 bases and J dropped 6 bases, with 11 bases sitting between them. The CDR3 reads CASSLPGLPEQYF. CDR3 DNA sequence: TGTGCCAGCAGCTTACCGGGTCTCCCCGAGCAGTACTTC. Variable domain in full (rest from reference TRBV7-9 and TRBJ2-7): DTGVSQNPRHKITKRGQNVTFRCDPISEHNRLYWYRQTLGQGPEFLTYFQNEAQLEKSRLLSDRFSAERPKGSFSTLEIQRTEQGDSAMYLCASSLPGLPEQYFGPGTRLTVT.

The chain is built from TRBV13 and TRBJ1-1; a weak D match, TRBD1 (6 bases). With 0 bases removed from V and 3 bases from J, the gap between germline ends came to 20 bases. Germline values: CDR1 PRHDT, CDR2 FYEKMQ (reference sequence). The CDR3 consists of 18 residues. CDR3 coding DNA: TGTGCCAGCAGCTTAGGCCTAAGGGAGGGGGGCCTTTACACTGAAGCTTTCTTT. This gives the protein CASSLGLREGGLYTEAFF.

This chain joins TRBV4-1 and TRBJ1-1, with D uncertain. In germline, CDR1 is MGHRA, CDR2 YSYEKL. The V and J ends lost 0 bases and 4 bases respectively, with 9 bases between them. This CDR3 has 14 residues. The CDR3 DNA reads TGCGCCAGCAGCCAAGAATTAGAGATCACTGAAGCTTTCTTT. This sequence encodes CASSQELEITEAFF.

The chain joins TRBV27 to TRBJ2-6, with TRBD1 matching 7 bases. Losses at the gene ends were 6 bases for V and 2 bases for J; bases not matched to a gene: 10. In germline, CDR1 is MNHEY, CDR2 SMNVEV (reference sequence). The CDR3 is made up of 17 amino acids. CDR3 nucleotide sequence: TGTGCCAGCAGCTCTTTGGTCAGGGGGACTGGGGCCAACGTCCTGACTTTC. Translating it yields CASSSLVRGTGANVLTF.

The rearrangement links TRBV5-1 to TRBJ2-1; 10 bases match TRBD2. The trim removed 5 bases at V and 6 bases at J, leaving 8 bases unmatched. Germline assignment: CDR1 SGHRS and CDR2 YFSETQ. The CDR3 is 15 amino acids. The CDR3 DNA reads TGCGCCAGCAGGGTAGGACTAGCGGATTCCAATGAGCAGTTCTTC. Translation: CASRVGLADSNEQFF.

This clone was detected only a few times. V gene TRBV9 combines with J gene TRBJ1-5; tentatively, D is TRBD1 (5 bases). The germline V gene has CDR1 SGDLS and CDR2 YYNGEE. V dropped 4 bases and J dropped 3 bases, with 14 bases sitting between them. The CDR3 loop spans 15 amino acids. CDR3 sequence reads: CASSPGWGPNQPQHF. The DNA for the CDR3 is TGTGCCAGCAGCCCAGGGTGGGGCCCCAATCAGCCCCAGCATTTT.

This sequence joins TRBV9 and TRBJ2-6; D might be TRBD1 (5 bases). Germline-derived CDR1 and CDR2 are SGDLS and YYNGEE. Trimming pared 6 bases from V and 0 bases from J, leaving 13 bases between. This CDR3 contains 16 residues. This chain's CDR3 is CASKDSLSSGANVLTF. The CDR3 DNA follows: TGTGCCAGCAAAGACAGCCTTTCCTCTGGGGCCAACGTCCTGACTTTC. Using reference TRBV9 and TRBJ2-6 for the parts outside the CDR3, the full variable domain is DSGVTQTPKHLITATGQRVTLRCSPRSGDLSVYWYQQSLDQGLQFLIQYYNGEERAKGNILERFSAQQFPDLHSELNLSSLELGDSALYFCASKDSLSSGANVLTFGAGSRLTVL.

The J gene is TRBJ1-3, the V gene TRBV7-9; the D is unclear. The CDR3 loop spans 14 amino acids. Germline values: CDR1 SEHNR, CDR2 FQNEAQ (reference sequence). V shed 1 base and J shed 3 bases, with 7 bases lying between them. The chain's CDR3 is CASSLDASGNTIYF. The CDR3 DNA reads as TGTGCCAGCAGCTTAGACGCGAGTGGAAACACCATATATTTT.

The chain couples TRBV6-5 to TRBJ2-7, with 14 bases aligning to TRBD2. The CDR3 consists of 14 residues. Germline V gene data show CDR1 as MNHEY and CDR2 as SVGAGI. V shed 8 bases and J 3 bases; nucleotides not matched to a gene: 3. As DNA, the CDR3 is TGTGCCAGCGGGACTAGCGGGGGACACTACGAGCAGTACTTC. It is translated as CASGTSGGHYEQYF.

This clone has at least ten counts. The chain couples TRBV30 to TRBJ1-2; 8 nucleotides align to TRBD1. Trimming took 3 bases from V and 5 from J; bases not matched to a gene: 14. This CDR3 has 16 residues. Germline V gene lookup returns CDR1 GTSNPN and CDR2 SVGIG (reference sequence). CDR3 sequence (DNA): TGTGCCTGGAGGGGACAGGTTGGTTCTAGCCAATATGGCTACACCTTC. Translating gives CAWRGQVGSSQYGYTF.